A selection of T cell receptor beta chains follows, all from one sample in a study of cytomegalovirus exposure and HLA in healthy donors. Sequencing used immunoSEQ multiplex PCR; TCRdb keeps in-frame clones, though not all of them. Of approximately 150,000 clones detected, around 80% appear once; the ten largest clones hold under 3%. The sample consisted of PBMCs. These receptor sequences come from a male donor in good health and CMV-seronegative. Each CDR3 is given with its conserved first and last residue. D genes are given only for firm matches. Clone size is shown for a subset of rows, as once, few, many or a class of expanded clone.

abundance,d_gene,v_gene,j_gene,CDR3nt,CDR3aa
.,.,TRBV9,TRBJ2-1,TGTGCCAGCAGCCCCTCGGGATCCTACAATGAGCAGTTCTTC,CASSPSGSYNEQFF
once,TRBD1,TRBV11-2,TRBJ1-2,TGTGCCAGCAGCATAAATACAGGGGGCCGGAACTATGGCTACACCTTC,CASSINTGGRNYGYTF
.,.,TRBV4-1,TRBJ2-7,TGCGCCAGCAGCCTACTCGACTACTCCTACGAGCAGTACTTC,CASSLLDYSYEQYF
few,.,TRBV19,TRBJ2-2,TGTGCCAGTAGTAGAATGACGGGTCTCGGCACCGGGGAGCTGTTTTTT,CASSRMTGLGTGELFF
.,.,TRBV6-5,TRBJ1-1,TGTGCCAGCAGTTACGGGGGCATCACTGAAGCTTTCTTT,CASSYGGITEAFF
.,TRBD2,TRBV5-5,TRBJ2-2,TGTGCCAGCGGGACTAGCGGGGGGGCTCGGGAGCTGTTTTTT,CASGTSGGARELFF
.,TRBD1,TRBV2,TRBJ2-7,TGTGCCAGCAGTAAACAGGGGATCTACGAGCAGTACTTC,CASSKQGIYEQYF
.,TRBD1,TRBV7-2,TRBJ2-1,TGTGCCAGCAGCTTTACAGGGGCTTACAATGAGCAGTTCTTC,CASSFTGAYNEQFF
.,TRBD1,TRBV7-9,TRBJ2-2,TGTGCCAGCAGCTTTGGAAGGAGACAGGGGAACACCGGGGAGCTGTTTTTT,CASSFGRRQGNTGELFF
.,.,TRBV9,TRBJ1-6,TGTGCCAGCAGCGAGACAGTGGAATCGGGCTCACCCCTCCACTTT,CASSETVESGSPLHF
.,TRBD1,TRBV7-2,TRBJ1-6,TGTGCCAGCAGCTTAGTGGGACAGGAGTATTCACCCCTCCACTTT,CASSLVGQEYSPLHF
.,TRBD1,TRBV5-1,TRBJ2-7,TGCGCCACGGGCAGGGGGCCCTCCTACGAGCAGTACTTC,CATGRGPSYEQYF
.,.,TRBV28,TRBJ1-4,TGTGCCAGCAGTTTGCGTGTGCGGATTAATGAAAAACTGTTTTTT,CASSLRVRINEKLFF
once,.,TRBV5-4,TRBJ1-2,TGTGCCAGCAGCTTGAGAGGTTCAGGGCATGGCTACACCTTC,CASSLRGSGHGYTF
.,.,TRBV5-1,TRBJ1-1,TGCGCCAGCAGCTTGACGTCCTCGAGGAACACTGAAGCTTTCTTT,CASSLTSSRNTEAFF
.,TRBD1,TRBV4-1,TRBJ2-6,TGCGCCAGCAGCCAACGGGTCCCACAGGGGGTGTCTGGGGCCAACGTCCTGACTTTC,CASSQRVPQGVSGANVLTF
once,.,TRBV7-6,TRBJ2-5,TGTGCCAGCAGCTTAGCGGTACGGGAGACCCAGTACTTC,CASSLAVRETQYF
.,.,TRBV5-5,TRBJ2-2,TGTGCCAGCAGCCCGGGAAACACCGGGGAGCTGTTTTTT,CASSPGNTGELFF
.,TRBD2,TRBV6-5,TRBJ2-1,TGTGCCAGCAGTTACTCGCATGTAGCGGGGATCAATGAGCAGTTCTTC,CASSYSHVAGINEQFF
.,TRBD1,TRBV29-1,TRBJ1-1,TGCAGCGCAGGGGGCGACATGAACACTGAAGCTTTCTTT,CSAGGDMNTEAFF
.,TRBD1,TRBV11-2,TRBJ1-2,TGTGCCAGCAGCTCCTCCGAGACAGGGGGCCATGGCTACACCTTC,CASSSSETGGHGYTF
.,TRBD1,TRBV9,TRBJ1-6,TGTGCCAGCAGCGGGGGACCGGGACAGGGCCAGAATTCACCCCTCCACTTT,CASSGGPGQGQNSPLHF
.,.,TRBV11-2,TRBJ2-5,TGTGCCAGCAGCCTGGTTTTCCAGGGTGAAGGGACCCAGTACTTC,CASSLVFQGEGTQYF
once,.,TRBV7-6,TRBJ2-5,TGTGCCAGCGGACTTATTTGGGAAGAGACCCAGTACTTC,CASGLIWEETQYF
.,.,TRBV29-1,TRBJ1-4,TGCAGCGTTCCGGGTGCAACTAATGAAAAACTGTTTTTT,CSVPGATNEKLFF
.,TRBD2,TRBV6-1,TRBJ2-1,TGTGCCAGCGTTAACGGGGGGGTGCGTAATGAGCAGTTCTTC,CASVNGGVRNEQFF
.,TRBD2,TRBV2,TRBJ2-5,TGTGCCAGCACCGGGGGGACTAGCGGGGGGTCCCAAGAGACCCAGTACTTC,CASTGGTSGGSQETQYF
.,.,TRBV6-5,TRBJ1-2,TGTGCCAGCAGTTACTCGGGGGGAGGGTCCCATGGCTACACCTTC,CASSYSGGGSHGYTF
.,TRBD1,TRBV4-1,TRBJ2-2,TGCGCCAGCAGCACTCGACAGGGGGCGCGAAGTACGACAGGCACCGGGGAGCTGTTTTTT,CASSTRQGARSTTGTGELFF
.,.,TRBV27,TRBJ1-2,TGTGCCAGCAGTGCGCGGGGCCATGGCTACACCTTC,CASSARGHGYTF
.,.,TRBV30,TRBJ1-4,TGTGCCTGGACCGAGGGGGGGAATAATGAAAAACTGTTTTTT,CAWTEGGNNEKLFF
.,TRBD2,TRBV11-2,TRBJ2-7,TGTGCCAGCAGCTTAGTTTGGGGGGGGGCCTACGAGCAGTACTTC,CASSLVWGGAYEQYF
.,.,TRBV7-9,TRBJ1-4,TGTGCCAGCAGCTTAGAGGGGCAGAAAGAAAAACTGTTTTTT,CASSLEGQKEKLFF
once,TRBD2,TRBV5-1,TRBJ2-2,TGCGCCAGCCGCCCCGGGTTGAGCGGGGGGTACACCGGGGAGCTGTTTTTT,CASRPGLSGGYTGELFF
once,.,TRBV4-1,TRBJ2-5,TGCGCCAGCAGCCCCTCAGGGATCACCGAGACCCAGTACTTC,CASSPSGITETQYF
.,TRBD1,TRBV2,TRBJ1-4,TGTGCCAGCAGTGATCGGACAGGGGTCGAAAAACTGTTTTTT,CASSDRTGVEKLFF
.,.,TRBV10-3,TRBJ1-3,TGTGCCATCAGTGAGGGCAGGGTTGGCAGGCCCTCTGGAAACACCATATATTTT,CAISEGRVGRPSGNTIYF
.,.,TRBV5-1,TRBJ1-4,TGCGCCAGCAGCTCCGGGAGGCGTGAAAAACTGTTTTTT,CASSSGRREKLFF
.,.,TRBV5-8,TRBJ1-5,TGTGCCAGCAGCCTACAGGGGCCCCAGCATTTT,CASSLQGPQHF
.,TRBD1,TRBV5-1,TRBJ2-3,TGCGCCAGCAGCTTGCTCGAGACAGGGAGCACAGATACGCAGTATTTT,CASSLLETGSTDTQYF
once,TRBD1,TRBV6-4,TRBJ2-6,TGTGCCAGCGGCCAGGGACAGGGGACCGGGGCCAACGTCCTGACTTTC,CASGQGQGTGANVLTF
few,TRBD1,TRBV6-1,TRBJ1-1,TGTGCCAGCAGGCTAGAGGACAGGGAGAGAACTGAAGCTTTCTTT,CASRLEDRERTEAFF
.,.,TRBV7-9,TRBJ2-7,TGTGCCAGCAGCTACGAAGGACAGAGGACCTACGAGCAGTACTTC,CASSYEGQRTYEQYF
.,TRBD2,TRBV5-4,TRBJ2-2,TGTGCCAGCAGCCTGTATGGCGGGGGCACCGGGGAGCTGTTTTTT,CASSLYGGGTGELFF
.,TRBD1,TRBV11-2,TRBJ1-4,TGTGCCAGCAGCTCGGGACAGATTAATGAAAAACTGTTTTTT,CASSSGQINEKLFF
.,.,TRBV7-9,TRBJ1-6,TGTGCCAGCAGCTTAGCGAGCTCCTATAATTCACCCCTCCACTTT,CASSLASSYNSPLHF
.,.,TRBV5-4,TRBJ1-2,TGTGCCAGCGGCATCCAAGGGGTTGGCTACACCTTC,CASGIQGVGYTF
.,.,TRBV6-6,TRBJ2-5,TGTGCCAGCGGGGCCCGCCAAGAGACCCAGTACTTC,CASGARQETQYF
few,TRBD1,TRBV19,TRBJ2-3,TGTGCCAGTAGCCCGGTGGGGACAGCCCTGAGCACAGATACGCAGTATTTT,CASSPVGTALSTDTQYF
.,.,TRBV30,TRBJ2-7,TGTGCCTGGAGTGTAAAGACAGGTAGTACCTACGAGCAGTACTTC,CAWSVKTGSTYEQYF
.,TRBD1,TRBV6-6,TRBJ1-1,TGTGCCAGCAGTTTTACTAGGGCAGGGGGCACTGAAGCTTTCTTT,CASSFTRAGGTEAFF
.,.,TRBV18,TRBJ2-7,TGTGCCAGCTCACCAACTGGTACCTACGAGCAGTACTTC,CASSPTGTYEQYF
.,.,TRBV6-6,TRBJ2-4,TGTGCCAGCAGGCCGGGAGAGAAGGACATTCAGTACTTC,CASRPGEKDIQYF